These 14 T cell receptor beta chains share one sample of origin, sequenced in a study of CD8 T cells in ankylosing spondylitis. Overall study findings and caveats: What appeared characteristic of ankylosing spondylitis blood was a TCR beta motif of under 10 highly homologous variants.

TCRdb reanalysed the 5' RACE reads using MiXCR and keeps one entry per CDR3 protein. This sample yields under 850,000 distinct CDR3 sequences, of which 15% to 20% are seen a single time; roughly a fifth belongs to the top ten. No cognate antigen is known for these TCRs. Sequenced: blood, either unsorted or a sorted T cell fraction (not recorded which). The source is a male donor with ankylosing spondylitis.

This clonotype appeared a few times. The chain couples TRBV6-1 to TRBJ2-2; no firm D call. The CDR3 runs to 13 residues. CDR1 is MNHNS and CDR2 is SASEGT in the germline V gene. Trimming removed 6 bases from V and 4 bases from J, with 9 bases in between. CDR3 DNA: TGTGCCAGCAGCCGATCAAGCACCGGGGAGCTGTTTTTT. Residues: CASSRSSTGELFF.

This clonotype was counted ten times or more. The chain uses TRBV7-9 and TRBJ2-2; possibly TRBD1 or TRBD2 for D (5 bases each). The CDR3 totals 14 residues. Looked up from germline, CDR1 is SEHNR and CDR2 is FQNEAQ (reference sequence). The V and J ends lost 6 bases and 3 bases respectively, with 11 bases between them. CDR3 bases: TGTGCCAGCAGGGGACGAGAGGACACCGGGGAGCTGTTTTTT. This codes for CASRGREDTGELFF.

This clonotype was detected only a few times. This chain uses TRBV27 with TRBJ1-2; D is possibly TRBD1 (5 bases). V was shortened by 3 bases and J by 4 bases, with 12 bases between the two germline ends. CDR1 and CDR2 from the germline V gene are MNHEY and SMNVEV (reference sequence). The CDR3 is 14 amino acids. The CDR3 reads CASSFRAGTYGYTF. The CDR3 bases are TGTGCCAGCAGTTTCCGGGCAGGGACCTATGGCTACACCTTC.

This chain links TRBV2 with TRBJ2-7, with D perhaps given as TRBD1 or TRBD2 (5 bases each). V was pared by 3 bases and J by 3 bases, with 21 bases between. CDR1 is SNHLY, CDR2 FYNNEI, per germline. The CDR3 extends over 17 amino acids. The chain's CDR3 is CASSDLGESSSNYEQYF. CDR3 DNA sequence: TGTGCCAGCAGTGACTTGGGGGAGAGTAGCAGCAACTACGAGCAGTACTTC.

This chain connects TRBV12-3 or TRBV12-4 to TRBJ2-7; D ambiguous. Trimming pared 5 bases from V and 2 bases from J, leaving 13 bases between. This CDR3 is built from 14 residues. In DNA form, the CDR3 reads TGTGCCAGCAGTCCCGCAGGTAACCCCTACGAGCAGTACTTC. It yields the protein CASSPAGNPYEQYF.

The table lists this clonotype with a few counts. This chain connects TRBV29-1 to TRBJ2-1; 14 positions match TRBD2. The V gene end was trimmed by 0 bases and the J gene end by 4 bases; junction bases not matched to a gene: 2. Germline CDR1 SQVTM, CDR2 ANQGSEA. The CDR3 sequence is 16 residues long. CDR3 protein: CSVEEGTSGSYNEQFF. CDR3 bases: TGCAGCGTTGAAGAGGGGACTAGCGGGAGTTACAATGAGCAGTTCTTC.

This clonotype was detected only a few times. The chain carries TRBV27 and TRBJ2-7; D is perhaps TRBD2 (6 bases). The CDR3 covers 14 residues. V was cut by 6 bases and J by 2 bases, with 14 bases left in between. Germline V gene sequence: CDR1 MNHEY, CDR2 SMNVEV (reference sequence). The CDR3 spells CASRGTVGAYEQYF. The CDR3 region has the DNA TGTGCCAGCAGAGGGACTGTTGGAGCCTACGAGCAGTACTTC.

There are many counts of this clonotype. The chain links TRBV4-2 to TRBJ2-7, with 8 bases fitting TRBD2. V lost 4 bases, J lost 7 bases, and 12 bases stayed unmatched. Germline lookup yields CDR1 LGHNA and CDR2 YNFKEQ. The CDR3 has 15 amino acids. This chain's CDR3 is CASSPGPAGVREQYF. The DNA for the CDR3 is TGTGCCAGCAGCCCTGGTCCAGCGGGGGTAAGGGAGCAGTACTTC.

The genes are TRBV3-1 and TRBJ2-1, with D uncertain. The CDR3 is 15 residues long. Germline V gives CDR1 LGHDT, CDR2 YNNKEL (reference sequence). The V gene lost 0 bases and the J gene lost 9 bases, with 15 bases spanning the gap. This chain's CDR3 is CASSQDRIGEGEQFF. Here the CDR3 DNA reads TGTGCCAGCAGCCAAGATCGAATCGGAGAAGGTGAGCAGTTCTTC.

The V gene is TRBV12-3 or TRBV12-4, the J gene TRBJ1-1; maybe TRBD1 (5 bases). There are 13 residues in the CDR3. Trimming pared 7 bases from V and 9 bases from J, leaving 18 bases between. CDR3 amino acids: CASTSGVGLKAFF. The CDR3 DNA reads TGTGCCAGCACCTCGGGGGTGGGACTCAAAGCTTTCTTT.

The chain carries TRBV7-9 and TRBJ2-7; D is ambiguous. CDR1 is SEHNR, CDR2 FQNEAQ, per germline (reference sequence). The CDR3 has 13 residues. Trimming pared 5 bases from V and 1 base from J, leaving 9 bases between. The CDR3 nucleotides read TGTGCCAGCAGCCACGACTTATCCTACGAGCAGTACTTC. Translation gives CASSHDLSYEQYF.

This clonotype was observed a few times. The CDR3 loop reads CSARDVESHASSYNEQFF. CDR3 DNA sequence: TGCAGTGCTAGAGATGTGGAATCTCACGCTAGCTCCTACAATGAGCAGTTCTTC. The chain joins TRBV20-1 to TRBJ2-1; no firm D call. The V and J ends lost 0 bases and 0 bases respectively, with 18 bases between them. Germline lookup yields CDR1 DFQATT and CDR2 SNEGSKA (reference sequence). This CDR3 region has 18 residues.

J is TRBJ1-3 and V is TRBV6-2 or TRBV6-3; no clear D gene. There are 14 residues in the CDR3. The germline V and J ends were trimmed by 7 bases and 4 bases, with 14 bases remaining between them. Germline CDR1 reads MNHEY; CDR2 reads SVGEGT. CDR3 coding DNA: TGTGCCAGCAATGCCGGGCGGCTGGGAAACACCATATATTTT. Translation: CASNAGRLGNTIYF.

This rearrangement joins TRBV6-2 or TRBV6-3 to TRBJ2-3; 7 nucleotides align to TRBD2. The CDR3 runs to 15 residues. Per the germline V gene, CDR1 is MNHEY and CDR2 is SVGEGT. With V trimmed by 0 bases and J by 6 bases, 6 bases remained unmatched. In nucleotides, the CDR3 is TGTGCCAGCAGTTACTCAGCGGGAATGGGTGATACGCAGTATTTT. It specifies CASSYSAGMGDTQYF.